The T cell receptor (beta chain) under discussion was sequenced for a study of patients and donors after allogeneic stem cell transplantation. TCRdb recomputed calls from the RT-PCR reads with MiXCR, one row per CDR3 protein. The repertoire consists of 900,000 to 1,000,000 distinct CDR3 sequences, with more than 15% occurring once and the leading ten covering about 6%. V gave up 6 bases and J gave up 9 bases; unmatched junction bases: 7. The CDR3 has 13 amino acids. CDR1 is SNHLY and CDR2 is FYNNEI in the germline V gene. The chain uses TRBV2 and TRBJ2-1; 8 bases agree with TRBD2. The receptor was isolated from a human donor who was either an allogeneic HSCT recipient or a stem cell or donor lymphocyte infusion donor (not recorded which). It is not recorded whose cells these are; they may come from a transplant donor. The sample taken for sequencing was blood, either unsorted or a sorted T cell fraction (not recorded which). In nucleotides, the CDR3 is TGTGCCAGCAGAGCAGGTAGCGGGGCTGAGCAGTTCTTC. Its protein product is CASRAGSGAEQFF.